These T cell receptor beta chains were read from a single sample in a study of T cell responses to AZD1222 COVID-19 vaccine. The assay was immunoSEQ multiplex PCR, and TCRdb's table has in-frame clones only and misses some. The repertoire holds 75,000 to 85,000 clones, with 85% to 90% as singletons. Sequenced material: peripheral blood, taken 28 days after the second AZD1222 dose. The source is an adult who received the AZD1222 COVID-19 vaccine. Each CDR3 is given with its conserved first and last residue. D genes are given only for firm matches. Clone size is shown for a subset of rows, as once, few, many or a class of expanded clone.

>-|-|TRBJ2-1|TRBV4-1
CASSQRELGSSNEQFF
TGCGCCAGCAGCCAGCGGGAACTAGGCTCCTCCAATGAGCAGTTCTTC
>-|TRBD1|TRBJ1-1|TRBV6-5
CASSYSQGAFNTEAFF
TGTGCCAGCAGTTACTCCCAGGGGGCTTTTAACACTGAAGCTTTCTTT
>-|TRBD1|TRBJ1-6|TRBV28
CASSLDREFTPLHF
TGTGCCAGCAGTTTGGACAGGGAGTTTACACCCCTCCACTTT
>-|-|TRBJ1-2|TRBV12-5
CASRDQGYGYTF
TGTGCTAGTCGGGACCAGGGCTATGGCTACACCTTC
>-|-|TRBJ2-7|TRBV14
CASSQVAAGPYEQYF
TGTGCCAGCAGCCAAGTGGCGGCAGGGCCCTACGAGCAGTACTTC
>-|-|TRBJ1-1|TRBV19
CASSRGFGEAFF
TGTGCCAGTAGTAGGGGTTTTGGTGAAGCTTTCTTT
>-|TRBD2|TRBJ2-1|TRBV28
CASSSGLAAYNEQFF
TGTGCCAGCAGTTCGGGACTAGCGGCCTACAATGAGCAGTTCTTC
>-|TRBD1|TRBJ1-4|TRBV5-1
CASTPGTAGEKLFF
TGCGCCAGCACTCCTGGGACAGCGGGTGAAAAACTGTTTTTT
>-|-|TRBJ2-7|TRBV27
CASSLLQGTVREQYF
TGTGCCAGCAGTTTATTACAGGGCACGGTACGCGAGCAGTACTTC
>-|-|TRBJ1-5|TRBV4-2
CASSHPQPSHQPQHF
TGTGCCAGCAGCCACCCCCAGCCGTCCCACCAGCCCCAGCATTTT
>-|-|TRBJ2-2|TRBV7-7
CATGKDAENTGELFF
TGTGCCACAGGAAAGGACGCGGAGAACACCGGGGAGCTGTTTTTT
>-|-|TRBJ2-7|TRBV29-1
CSVGRTLTSYEQYF
TGCAGCGTTGGTAGGACCCTCACCTCCTACGAGCAGTACTTC
>once|-|TRBJ1-2|TRBV5-1
CASSFDAQGGYTF
TGCGCCAGCAGCTTTGACGCCCAGGGGGGCTACACCTTC
>-|-|TRBJ1-6|TRBV6-5
CASRDTNNSPLHF
TGTGCCAGCCGGGACACCAATAATTCACCCCTCCACTTT
>-|TRBD1|TRBJ1-6|TRBV5-1
CASSSYRQGANSPLHF
TGCGCCAGCAGCTCCTACAGACAGGGGGCTAATTCACCCCTCCACTTT
>-|TRBD1|TRBJ2-7|TRBV11-2
CASSSYRGWYEQYF
TGTGCCAGCAGCTCGTACAGGGGCTGGTACGAGCAGTACTTC
>-|TRBD1|TRBJ2-7|TRBV10-3
CAIRNGTGTHEQYF
TGTGCCATCAGAAACGGGACAGGGACACACGAGCAGTACTTC